Reported below is one TCR beta chain. A multiplex PCR was run with 60 Vbeta primers and 13 Jbeta primers. The repertoire was sequenced with immunoSEQ multiplex PCR; TCRdb's copy has only in-frame clones and lacks some. Of 150,000 to 200,000 clones detected, more than 60% appear once; the ten largest clones hold 2.5% to 3.5%. The data belong to a study of cytomegalovirus exposure and HLA in healthy donors. J was trimmed by 11 bases and V by 1 base; bases with no gene match: 9. This CDR3 has 14 residues. Germline lookup yields CDR1 PRHDT and CDR2 FYEKMQ (reference sequence). The sample was PBMCs. The TCR originated in a female donor in good health and CMV-seronegative. V and J are TRBV13 and TRBJ2-5, with 8 bases lining up with TRBD2. In nucleotides, the CDR3 is TGTGCCAGCAGCTTAGAACTAGCGGCCACCAATCAGTACTTC. Its protein product is CASSLELAATNQYF.